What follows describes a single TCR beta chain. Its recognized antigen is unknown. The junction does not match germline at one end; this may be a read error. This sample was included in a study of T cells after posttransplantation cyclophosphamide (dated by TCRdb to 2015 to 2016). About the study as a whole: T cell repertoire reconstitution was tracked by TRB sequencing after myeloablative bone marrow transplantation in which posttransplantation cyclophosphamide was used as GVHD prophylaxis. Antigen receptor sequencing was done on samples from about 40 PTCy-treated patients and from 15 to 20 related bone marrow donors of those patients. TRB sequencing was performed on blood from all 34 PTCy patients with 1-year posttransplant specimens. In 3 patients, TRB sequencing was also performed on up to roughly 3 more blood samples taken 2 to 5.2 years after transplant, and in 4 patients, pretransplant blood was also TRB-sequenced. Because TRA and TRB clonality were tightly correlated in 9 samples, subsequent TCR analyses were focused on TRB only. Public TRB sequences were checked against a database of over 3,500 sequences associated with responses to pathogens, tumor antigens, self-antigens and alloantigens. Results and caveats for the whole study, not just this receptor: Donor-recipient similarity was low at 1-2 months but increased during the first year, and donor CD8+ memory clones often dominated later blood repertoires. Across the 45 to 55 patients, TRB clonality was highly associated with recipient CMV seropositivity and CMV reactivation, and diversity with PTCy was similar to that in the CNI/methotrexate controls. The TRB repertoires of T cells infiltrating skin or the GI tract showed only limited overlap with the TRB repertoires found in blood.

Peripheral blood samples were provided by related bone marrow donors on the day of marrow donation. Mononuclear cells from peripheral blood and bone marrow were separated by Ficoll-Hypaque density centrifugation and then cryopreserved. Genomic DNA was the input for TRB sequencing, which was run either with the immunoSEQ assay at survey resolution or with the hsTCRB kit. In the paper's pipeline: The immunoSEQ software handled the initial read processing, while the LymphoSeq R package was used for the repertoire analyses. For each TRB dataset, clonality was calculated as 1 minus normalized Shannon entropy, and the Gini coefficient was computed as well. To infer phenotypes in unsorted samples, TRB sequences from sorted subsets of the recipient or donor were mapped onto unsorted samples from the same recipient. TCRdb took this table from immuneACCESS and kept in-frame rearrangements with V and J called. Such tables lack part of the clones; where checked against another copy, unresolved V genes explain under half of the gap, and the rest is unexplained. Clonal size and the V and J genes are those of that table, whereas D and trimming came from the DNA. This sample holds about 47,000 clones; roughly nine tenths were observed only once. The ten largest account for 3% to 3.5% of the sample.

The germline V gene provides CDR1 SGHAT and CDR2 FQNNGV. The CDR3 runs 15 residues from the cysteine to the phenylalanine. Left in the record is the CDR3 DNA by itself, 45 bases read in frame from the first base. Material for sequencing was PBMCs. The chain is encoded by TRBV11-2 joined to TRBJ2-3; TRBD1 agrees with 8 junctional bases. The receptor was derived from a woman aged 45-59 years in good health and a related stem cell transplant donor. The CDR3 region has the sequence CASRLETGVTDTQYF. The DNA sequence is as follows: TGTGCCAGCAGGTTAGAGACAGGGGTTACAGATACGCAGTATTTT.